The following is a TCR beta chain sequence with its context. As handled by the study authors: Amplification with reference gene primers provided the estimates of nucleated cell counts. The method was immunoSEQ multiplex PCR; TCRdb's version includes in-frame clones alone and lacks a portion of them. The V and J calls and clone size come from that table; D and trimming were worked out from the DNA. The profile shows under 200,000 clones, roughly 85% of them singletons. The CDR3 sequence is 14 residues long. Germline V gives CDR1 DFQATT, CDR2 SNEGSKA (reference sequence). Trimming pared 3 bases from V and 5 bases from J, leaving 16 bases between. These data originate in a study of blood T cell repertoires in COVID-19. Study background: Material from acute and convalescent COVID-19 was sourced from the United States, Italy and Spain.

The TCR originated in a woman of 80 years or more with acute or convalescent COVID-19. The V and J genes are TRBV20-1 and TRBJ1-1, with D perhaps TRBD1 (5 bases). Material: peripheral blood. CDR3 protein: CSASRQSGGTEAFF. For the CDR3, the DNA is TGCAGTGCTAGTAGGCAGTCGGGGGGAACTGAAGCTTTCTTT.